Listed below are T cell receptor beta chains from one sample, sequenced in a study of blood T cell repertoires in COVID-19. Some clones are missing from TCRdb's copy, which holds only in-frame ones; the method was immunoSEQ multiplex PCR. The sample lists about 120,000 clones; 75% to 85% were seen once. The material sequenced was peripheral blood. Every receptor here comes from a woman in her forties or fifties with acute or convalescent COVID-19. Both conserved end residues are part of each CDR3. Fields, in order: J gene, V gene, CDR3 length, CDR3 protein.

>TRBJ1-1|TRBV14|16
CASSQMTGTGGTEAFF
>TRBJ1-2|TRBV28|15
CASSTSDMGRYGYTF
>TRBJ1-2|TRBV3-1/TRBV3-2|15
CASAQDGQGPYGYTF
>TRBJ1-5|TRBV5-1|16
CASSVGGTGTSQPQHF
>TRBJ2-3|TRBV6-4|15
CASSGTSGSPDTQYF
>TRBJ2-1|TRBV5-4|16
CASSRLTSGRIGEQFF
>TRBJ1-2|TRBV18|13
CASSPDRDYGYTF
>TRBJ1-2|TRBV5-1|15
CASSDGQGGIYGYTF
>TRBJ1-2|TRBV5-1|14
CASSKGQDLYGYTF
>TRBJ2-7|TRBV7-2|14
CASSLGAGMYEQYF
>TRBJ2-7|TRBV2|13
CASGQGISYEQYF
>TRBJ1-6|TRBV5-5|16
CASSARGAPYNSPLHF
>TRBJ1-2|TRBV30|13
CAWSVQGNHGYTF
>TRBJ2-5|TRBV19|14
CASSVLADQETQYF
>TRBJ2-7|TRBV6-5|14
CATTQGTGGYEQYF
>TRBJ2-7|TRBV2|13
CASSRGGYYEQYF
>TRBJ2-7|TRBV4-1|15
CASSLLEGASYEQYF
>TRBJ2-1|TRBV7-8|13
CASSGGTSSEQFF
>TRBJ1-1|TRBV6-5|14
CASRLGTLNTEAFF
>TRBJ1-6|TRBV5-1|16
CASSLEESSYNSPLHF
>TRBJ2-1|TRBV10-1|15
CASSPIAGGANEQFF
>TRBJ1-2|TRBV19|14
CASSRTVTNYGYTF
>TRBJ2-1|TRBV5-1|18
CASSRKPGLVQEDGEQFF
>TRBJ1-5|TRBV29-1|12
CSVGNEPGPQHF
>TRBJ2-7|TRBV7-9|14
CASSFEGQVYEQYF
>TRBJ1-1|TRBV4-1|17
CASSQDRMGRGNTEAFF
>TRBJ2-1|TRBV7-2|15
CASRVSGSSYNEQFF
>TRBJ1-1|TRBV18|15
CASSPHPPGGTEAFF
>TRBJ1-1|TRBV5-1|15
CASRREPQHNTEAFF
>TRBJ2-6|TRBV7-8|19
CASSLRTLSLPSGANVLTF
>TRBJ2-7|TRBV7-9|13
CASSPQDQGEQYF
>TRBJ2-6|TRBV18|16
CASSGTSGGWANVLTF
>TRBJ2-3|TRBV3-1/TRBV3-2|16
CASSLQTSGRADTQYF
>TRBJ2-3|TRBV2|15
CASSFAGAGTDTQYF
>TRBJ1-4|TRBV29-1|13
CSVKDRAGEKLFF
>TRBJ2-1|TRBV6-1|13
CASSEFREGEQFF
>TRBJ2-3|TRBV29-1|13
CSVGGGPTDTQYF